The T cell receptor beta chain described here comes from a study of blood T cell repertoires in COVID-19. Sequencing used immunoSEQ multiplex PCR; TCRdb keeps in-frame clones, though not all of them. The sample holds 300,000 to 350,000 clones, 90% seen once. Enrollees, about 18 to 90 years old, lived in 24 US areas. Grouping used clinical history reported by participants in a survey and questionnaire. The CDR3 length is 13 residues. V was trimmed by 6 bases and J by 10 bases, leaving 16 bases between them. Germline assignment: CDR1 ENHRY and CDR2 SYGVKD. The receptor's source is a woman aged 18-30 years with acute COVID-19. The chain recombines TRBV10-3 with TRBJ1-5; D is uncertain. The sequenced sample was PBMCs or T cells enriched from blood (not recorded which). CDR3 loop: CAISPRTEDPQHF. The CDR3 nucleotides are TGTGCCATCAGCCCCCGGACTGAAGACCCCCAGCATTTT.